The clone carrying this TCR beta chain was detected ten times or more. Its specificity is not known. The entry originates in a study of regulatory T cells in long-lasting Graves disease. The study's findings and limits: Clonotypes that were public and shared totalled approximately 2,800 in persistent patients versus 900 to 1,000 in new patients.

V lost 6 bases to trimming and J lost 4 bases, with 12 bases between them. In germline, CDR1 is SNHLY, CDR2 FYNNEI. The CDR3 contains 13 residues. Indicated time point: newly diagnosed GD, antithyroid drugs for less than 3 months. With RNA extracted from PBMCs as input, the TCR library was made. Investigators prepared the TCR beta libraries by applying iRepertoire HTBI primers and Arm-PCR of CDR3 regions. TCRdb analysed the multiplex PCR reads with MiXCR anew, one entry per CDR3 protein. Here the sample spans about 440,000 distinct CDR3 sequences, about 17% being singletons. These same records also appear under a second study, on T cells in Graves' hyperthyroidism and ophthalmopathy. That paper notes: Initially, a first-round RT-PCR of the TCR CDR3 employed the HTBI primer set. Among thyroid clonotypes expanded above 0.001, most also appeared in blood.

The source was peripheral blood mononuclear cells (PBMCs), collected at new diagnosis, from a patient treated with antithyroid drugs. This receptor was taken from a woman in her 30s with Graves disease. V and J are TRBV2 and TRBJ1-1, with D unclear. The CDR3 reads CASSEGGSTEAFF. DNA for the CDR3: TGTGCCAGCAGCGAGGGAGGCAGCACTGAAGCTTTCTTT. The full variable domain, with the rest looked up from reference TRBV2 and TRBJ1-1, is EPEVTQTPSHQVTQMGQEVILRCVPISNHLYFYWYRQILGQKVEFLVSFYNNEISEKSEIFDDQFSVERPDGSNFTLKIRSTKLEDSAMYFCASSEGGSTEAFFGQGTRLTVV.